Below, one T cell receptor (beta chain) is given with its context. Only a few counts were recorded for this clone. No antigen is known for it. No base-level quality is on record; no much larger clone is a single base apart. The data are from a study of beta chain features in type 1 diabetes (dated by TCRdb to between 2017 and 2018). A note on the overall study: Mean age, gender distribution, total cell number and subset yield were not different between patients and healthy donors. Across all samples, 107,917,701 sorted cells were examined, and cell number per subset correlated strongly with RNA yield. The study compared TCRB repertoires of sorted circulating CD4+ T cell subsets between recently diagnosed type 1 diabetes patients and matched healthy donors. Naive and central memory subsets were obtained from all 28 donors, but regulatory and stem cell-like memory subsets were isolated from only 8 patients and roughly eight healthy donors. General conclusions and limits of the study: HLA sub-analyses involved small numbers of individuals, so any influence of HLA type on TCRB rearrangement remained unresolved. Because cDNA rather than genomic DNA was sequenced, highly expressing activated cells could have been over-represented, although no difference in activation and CD3 levels was found between groups. PCR may preferentially amplify shorter templates, but because patient and control samples were amplified and corrected together, any resulting skew would affect both groups equally. Fewer insertions and more nucleotide deletions at VDJ recombination sites were observed in patients with type 1 diabetes, implying thymic rearrangement abnormalities. In all four CD4+ subsets, TCRB CDR3 length was moderately but significantly shorter in type 1 diabetes patients. The naive, central memory and regulatory TCRB repertoires appeared to resemble one another more closely among patients than among healthy donors.

Each donor gave one peripheral blood draw, averaging approximately 0.12 L, which was collected into heparinised tubes. Using a panel that included CD45RO, CCR7, CD25, CD127, CD95 and CD27, naive, central memory, regulatory and stem cell-like memory CD4+ T cells were sorted on a BD FACSAria II. A purity above 98% was achieved for all sorted populations. Right away, PBMCs were isolated by Lymphoprep density gradient centrifugation and were stained directly, with no culture step. Samples were stained and sorted in pairs, with one healthy donor and one patient per experiment, so that batch effects were minimized. The entire isolated RNA was reverse transcribed using the High Capacity cDNA Reverse Transcription Kit, and thus expressed TCRB transcripts were sequenced. Deep immunoSEQ sequencing was applied to naive, central memory and regulatory T cell samples, giving an average of approximately 4 million total reads per sample. Sorted cells were lysed in RLT buffer and RNA was extracted with DNase-treated RNeasy Micro or Mini kits, depending on cell number. To prevent cross-contamination, every cell subset was processed on its own, while patient and healthy donor samples were processed together. The immunoSEQ multiplex PCR was used to amplify TCRB sequences from cDNA, generating 87-bp fragments that spanned the CDR3 region. Sequencing of the amplicons was done on the Illumina HiSeq platform. As for the authors' bioinformatics: Synthetic template baselines were used to correct PCR bias computationally, reads within Hamming distance 2 were collapsed, and singletons that could not be merged were discarded. By aligning reads against IMGT, V, D and J genes, CDR3 length, and insertions or deletions at six rearrangement sites were assigned. Clonotype counts were normalized to sorted cell number within each subset before computing true diversity and Gini coefficients with the tcR R package. Repertoire sharing was quantified using the overlap coefficient calculated on TCRB nucleotide sequences. Out-of-frame TCRB sequences from naive cells were analyzed as a proxy for the pre-selection repertoire. Held by TCRdb, this immuneACCESS table contains in-frame sequences only and omits some clones. Under half of the omission traces to an unresolved V gene where checked; the cause of the rest is unknown. V and J calls and clone size are given by that table; D and trimming were obtained from the DNA. The sample table shows a few hundred thousand clones, and 25% to 35% are seen once. The ten largest clones add up to roughly 0.066% of the sample.

The CDR3, from cysteine to phenylalanine, totals 13 residues. The entry retains the CDR3 DNA only, 39 bases that are in frame from base 1. CDR1 and CDR2 (LGHNA, YNFKEQ) derive from the germline V gene. Deletion took 3 bases off V and 2 bases off J, with a span of 7 bases between the germline ends. This receptor was taken from a man between 18 and 29 years old in good health. Sequences were obtained from naive CD4+ T cells from blood. This specimen's cell subset or site label, interpreted: true naive CD4+ T cells. This chain joins TRBV4-2 to TRBJ1-2; the best D guess is TRBD1, with 5 bases matching. This receptor carries the CDR3 CASSQPGNYGYTF. The sequenced DNA: TGTGCCAGCAGCCAGCCAGGGAACTATGGCTACACCTTC.